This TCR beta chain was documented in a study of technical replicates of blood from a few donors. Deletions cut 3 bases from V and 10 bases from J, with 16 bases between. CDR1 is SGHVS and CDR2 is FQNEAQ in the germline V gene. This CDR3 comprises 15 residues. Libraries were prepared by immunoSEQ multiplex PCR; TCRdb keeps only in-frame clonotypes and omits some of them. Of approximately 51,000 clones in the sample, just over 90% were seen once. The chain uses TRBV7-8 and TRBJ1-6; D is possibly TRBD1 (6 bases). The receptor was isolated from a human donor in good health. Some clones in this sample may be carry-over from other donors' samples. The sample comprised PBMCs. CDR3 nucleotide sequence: TGTGCCAGCAGCTTGGGTTCGGACAGTGGATCACCCCTCCACTTT. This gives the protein CASSLGSDSGSPLHF. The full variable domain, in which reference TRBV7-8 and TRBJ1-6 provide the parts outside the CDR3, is GAGVSQSPRYKVAKRGQDVALRCDPISGHVSLFWYQQALGQGPEFLTYFQNEAQLDKSGLPSDRFFAERPEGSVSTLKIQRTQQEDSAVYLCASSLGSDSGSPLHFGNGTRLTVT.